Below, 19 T cell receptor beta chains from the same sample are listed, as sequenced in a study of T cell changes during pregnancy in multiple sclerosis. The assay was immunoSEQ multiplex PCR, and TCRdb's table has in-frame clones only and misses some. The sample has 49,000 or so clones, around 94% seen once. Specimen: CD8+ T cells from peripheral blood mononuclear cells, collected before pregnancy. These receptor sequences come from a female donor with multiple sclerosis, enrolled in a pregnancy study.

In this sample, this clone turned up once. J is TRBJ2-1 and V is TRBV30, with TRBD2 identical over 9 bases. The germline gives CDR1 GTSNPN, CDR2 SVGIG (reference sequence). V was clipped by 0 bases and J by 7 bases; unmatched bases: 16. The CDR3 is 18 residues long. CDR3 DNA: TGTGCCTGGAGTGTTACTAGCGGGTACGGAGGGTGGAATAATGAGCAGTTCTTC. This sequence encodes CAWSVTSGYGGWNNEQFF.

V usage is TRBV19 and J usage is TRBJ2-3; D call uncertain. Germline CDR1 and CDR2: LNHDA and SQIVND (reference sequence). The germline V and J ends were trimmed by 6 bases and 0 bases, with 7 bases remaining between them. The CDR3 extends over 13 amino acids. CDR3 coding DNA: TGTGCCAGTAGCAGATCGAGCACAGATACGCAGTATTTT. It translates to CASSRSSTDTQYF.

The chain recombines TRBV15 with TRBJ2-1; 9 positions agree with TRBD1. The CDR3 is 16 residues long. From germline, CDR1 is LNHNV and CDR2 YYDKDF (reference sequence). Trimming at V came to 0 bases and at J to 8 bases, leaving 8 bases not matched to a gene. The chain's CDR3 is CATSRDHGQGWDEQFF. The CDR3, as DNA: TGTGCCACCAGCAGAGATCATGGACAGGGGTGGGATGAGCAGTTCTTC.

The V and J genes are TRBV7-9 and TRBJ2-1; D remains ambiguous. The V gene's germline CDR1 is SEHNR and CDR2 FQNEAQ (reference sequence). Trimming removed 4 bases from V and 6 bases from J, with 16 bases in between. There are 15 residues in the CDR3. CDR3 coding DNA: TGTGCCAGCAGCTCCGCCCTACTTGGTGGCAATGAGCAGTTCTTC. Protein: CASSSALLGGNEQFF.

This clone was recorded once. The V gene is TRBV5-4, the J gene TRBJ1-5; 8 bases match TRBD1. The trim removed 0 bases at V and 3 bases at J, leaving 2 bases unmatched. The CDR3 consists of 15 residues. Germline V gene lookup returns CDR1 SGHNT and CDR2 YYREEE (reference sequence). CDR3 sequence: CASSLGTGLNQPQHF. CDR3 DNA sequence: TGTGCCAGCAGCTTGGGGACAGGGCTCAATCAGCCCCAGCATTTT.

The J gene is TRBJ1-3, the V gene TRBV5-1, with a possible D match to TRBD1 (5 bases). CDR1 is SGHRS and CDR2 is YFSETQ in the germline V gene. This CDR3 contains 16 residues. V lost 4 bases and J lost 0, with 14 bases in between. The CDR3 loop reads CASSVRQSSSGNTIYF. CDR3 coding DNA: TGCGCCAGCAGCGTACGACAGTCCTCCTCTGGAAACACCATATATTTT.

This clone was seen only once. The genes are TRBV6-1 and TRBJ1-1, with D perhaps TRBD1 (5 bases). The V end lost 7 bases, the J end lost 0 bases, and 12 bases lay between the germline ends. Germline CDR1 reads MNHNS; CDR2 reads SASEGT. This CDR3 comprises 14 residues. The DNA for the CDR3 is TGTGCCAGCATCTGGGGCCCCCTGAACACTGAAGCTTTCTTT. Amino acids: CASIWGPLNTEAFF.

CDR3 coding DNA: TGTGCCAGCAGCTTATCCCCAGGGCCCCCTTCGTGGCTGTTTTTT. Translated: CASSLSPGPPSWLFF. The chain carries TRBV7-6 and TRBJ1-4, with D possibly TRBD1 on 5 matching bases. The CDR3 totals 15 residues. Germline V gene lookup returns CDR1 SGHVS and CDR2 FNYEAQ. The V end lost 2 bases, the J end lost 14 bases, and 21 bases lay between the germline ends.

The CDR3 region is CASSVGGETPYF. Written as DNA, the CDR3 is TGTGCCAGCAGCGTAGGGGGGGAAACCCCGTACTTC. The V and J genes are TRBV9 and TRBJ2-7, with D tentatively TRBD2 (6 bases). Germline assignment: CDR1 SGDLS and CDR2 YYNGEE. This CDR3 is 12 amino acids long. Deletions cut 0 bases from V and 12 bases from J, with 13 bases between.

J is TRBJ1-1 and V is TRBV9; unclear D gene. The V end lost 5 bases, the J end lost 0 bases, and 14 bases lay between the germline ends. The CDR3 contains 15 residues. Germline V gene data show CDR1 as SGDLS and CDR2 as YYNGEE. This CDR3 is CASSAGGVMNTEAFF. The CDR3 coding sequence is TGTGCCAGCAGTGCAGGCGGGGTCATGAACACTGAAGCTTTCTTT.

Only one count was recorded for this clone. The V gene is TRBV5-1, the J gene TRBJ2-1; 12 nucleotides agree with TRBD2. CDR1 and CDR2 from the germline V gene are SGHRS and YFSETQ. This CDR3 contains 17 residues. V lost 0 bases, J lost 7 bases, and 8 bases stayed unmatched. CDR3 in DNA: TGCGCCAGCAGCTTGGTCCTAGGGCTAGCGGGAGGGAATGAGCAGTTCTTC. As protein: CASSLVLGLAGGNEQFF.

This chain links TRBV27 with TRBJ2-1; 15 bases line up with TRBD2. The CDR3 extends over 22 amino acids. Germline loops: CDR1 MNHEY, CDR2 SMNVEV (reference sequence). The V segment lost 2 bases and the J segment 0 bases; nucleotides outside the gene matches: 14. CDR3 bases: TGTGCCAGCAGTTTAACCAGTGGACTAGCGGGAGGGCAGGGGAGCTCCTACAATGAGCAGTTCTTC. Amino acids: CASSLTSGLAGGQGSSYNEQFF.

The CDR3 DNA reads as TGTGCCAGCAGGGGGACATTGAACACTGAAGCTTTCTTT. It yields the protein CASRGTLNTEAFF. This rearrangement joins TRBV6-1 to TRBJ1-1; the D gene is possibly TRBD1 (6 bases). Trimming took off 6 bases at V and 0 bases at J, with 8 bases between the two ends. CDR1 MNHNS and CDR2 SASEGT come from the germline V gene. CDR3 length: 13 amino acids.

Sample share makes this clone large (0.1 to 1%). The chain combines TRBV27 with TRBJ2-2; 7 bases match TRBD2. This CDR3 is 15 amino acids long. With 6 bases clipped from V and 4 bases from J, the junction kept 8 bases outside the gene matches. Germline V gene data show CDR1 as MNHEY and CDR2 as SMNVEV (reference sequence). CDR3 in amino acids: CASRSGGSLTGELFF. The CDR3 DNA follows: TGTGCCAGCAGATCCGGGGGGTCGCTCACCGGGGAGCTGTTTTTT.

The rearrangement links TRBV5-1 to TRBJ1-1, with D perhaps TRBD1 (5 bases). The CDR3 is 13 residues long. Germline CDR1 is SGHRS and CDR2 is YFSETQ. V was clipped by 4 bases and J by 8 bases, with 15 bases between them. The CDR3 spells CASSDWGRTEAFF. DNA for the CDR3: TGCGCCAGCAGCGACTGGGGCCGCACAGAAGCTTTCTTT.

The rearrangement joins TRBV5-1 to TRBJ1-1, with D tentatively TRBD1 (5 bases). Germline loops: CDR1 SGHRS, CDR2 YFSETQ. V was shortened by 5 bases and J by 7 bases, with 18 bases between the two germline ends. The CDR3 has 14 residues. CDR3 sequence reads: CASRRWGPENEAFF. The CDR3 DNA is TGCGCCAGCAGGCGTTGGGGCCCAGAGAATGAAGCTTTCTTT.

The chain links TRBV27 to TRBJ2-7, with D unclear. The V gene lost 0 bases and the J gene lost 4 bases, with 7 bases spanning the gap. The CDR3 totals 13 residues. The germline CDR1 and CDR2 sequences are MNHEY and SMNVEV (reference sequence). CDR3 in amino acids: CASSLSAEYEQYF. CDR3 DNA sequence: TGTGCCAGCAGTTTATCGGCCGAATACGAGCAGTACTTC.

This chain connects TRBV7-6 to TRBJ2-7; a possible D gene is TRBD2 (6 bases). The CDR3 runs 14 residues. Germline lookup yields CDR1 SGHVS and CDR2 FNYEAQ. Trimming took 5 bases from V and 5 from J, leaving 16 bases between them. The CDR3, as DNA: TGTGCCAGCAGCCCCGCCCGCGGGGCCCACGAGCAGTACTTC. Encoded protein: CASSPARGAHEQYF.

The chain is built from TRBV30 and TRBJ2-7; 7 bases are a match to TRBD1. The CDR3 is 14 residues long. The J segment lost 2 bases and the V segment lost 2 bases, leaving 6 bases of the junction unmatched. Germline CDR1 is GTSNPN and CDR2 is SVGIG (reference sequence). The CDR3 bases are TGTGCCTGGAGTCCGGGACAGAGACCCTACGAGCAGTACTTC. Protein: CAWSPGQRPYEQYF. Full variable domain (rest looked up from reference TRBV30 and TRBJ2-7): SQTIHQWPATLVQPVGSPLSLECTVEGTSNPNLYWYRQAAGRGLQLLFYSVGIGQISSEVPQNLSASRPQDRQFILSSKKLLLSDSGFYLCAWSPGQRPYEQYFGPGTRLTVT.